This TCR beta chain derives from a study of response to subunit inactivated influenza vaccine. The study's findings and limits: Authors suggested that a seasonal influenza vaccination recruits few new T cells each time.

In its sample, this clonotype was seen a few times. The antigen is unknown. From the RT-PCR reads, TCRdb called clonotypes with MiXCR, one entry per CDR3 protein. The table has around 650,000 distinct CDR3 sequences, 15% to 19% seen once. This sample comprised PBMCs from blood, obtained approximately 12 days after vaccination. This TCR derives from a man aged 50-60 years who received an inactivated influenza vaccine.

The CDR3 DNA sequence: TGCGCCAGCAGCCAAGAGCGGGACGTGCATAATTCACCCCTCCACTTT. Its protein product is CASSQERDVHNSPLHF. V and J are TRBV4-1 and TRBJ1-6, with a possible D match to TRBD1 (5 bases). From germline, CDR1 is MGHRA and CDR2 YSYEKL. This CDR3 is 16 amino acids long. The V end lost 0 bases, the J end lost 5 bases, and 11 bases lay between the germline ends.